What follows is one T cell receptor (beta chain) and its context. No cognate antigen has been identified for it. No qualities accompany the bases; no much larger clone lies one base away. The donors were healthy, HIV-negative adults who had no recently reported acute infections or vaccinations. All donors were Caucasian adults living in Nashville, Tennessee, USA. For unsorted samples, some 100 million PBMCs were counted, and genomic DNA was extracted using the QIAamp DNA Blood Mini kit. After blood collection by leukapheresis, PBMCs were isolated using Ficoll-Histopaque density gradient centrifugation and then cryopreserved in the vapor phase of liquid nitrogen. These data come from a study of shared clonotypes between healthy human individuals (dated by TCRdb to 2018 to 2020). Study-wide context: The cohort included a few men and a couple of women between 18 and 49 years of age. Libraries were prepared and TCR repertoires were sequenced by different laboratories using diverse techniques, in order to increase sequencing depth and limit assay-specific biases. Leukapheresis yielded between about 0.85 and 10 billion PBMCs per donor. The study deeply sequenced blood TCR repertoires of about five healthy adults to estimate repertoire size and the extent of clonotype sharing between individuals. What the research found in general, with its limitations: Because the study included a small number of donors, the genetic and exposure-history diversity represented was limited. Sampling was restricted to blood, and TCR repertoires in tissues likely differ from the TCR repertoires found in blood. Pairwise subsampling led to the expectation that sequencing depth would affect the degree of clonotype sharing among donors.

Trimming leaves V shorter by 6 bases and J shorter by 2 bases, with the junction holding 4 bases beyond the gene matches. Per the germline V gene, SNHLY is the CDR1 and FYNNEI is the CDR2. The CDR3 holds 13 amino acids from the cysteine to the phenylalanine. Solely the CDR3 DNA is kept, with 39 bases framed from the first base. TCR CDR3 regions were amplified from genomic DNA by multiplex PCR using the deep immunoSEQ assay. Extracted genomic DNA from each cell subset was spread evenly across all wells of several immunoSEQ 96-well plates, with each plate serving as a replicate. Each replicate PCR for unsorted PBMC received 250 to 300 ng genomic DNA, equal to about 30,000 T cell genomes. Ten immunoSEQ deep assay plates were used to sequence unsorted PBMC genomic DNA. Purified libraries were measured with a Qubit 3.0 fluorometer, size-checked on a Bioanalyzer 2100, and measured again with the KAPA Library Quantification kit. Every immunoSEQ 96-well plate was sequenced on a separate single-read 150-cycle Illumina NextSeq 550 flow cell. On the study's bioinformatics: Because the immunoSEQ output included only junctional sequences and no quality scores, the filtering could not be the same as the filtering used for full-length reads. Sequences were annotated with PyIR, a Python wrapper for IgBLAST v1.9, using IMGT germline references to assign V/J genes and CDR3. Reads with weak V/J assignments (E-value above 1e-6), missing CDR3, stop codons, out-of-frame junctions, or ambiguous translated residues were removed. A V3J clonotype was defined by an identical inferred V gene, J gene, and CDR3 amino acid sequence. Percentage overlap between repertoires was computed as shared unique clonotypes divided by the size of the smaller repertoire. Three approaches were used to assess repertoire richness: RTK rarefaction, the Chao1 estimator, and Recon v2.1 estimates of unobserved clonotypes. The clones in this table, taken by TCRdb from immuneACCESS, are in-frame only. Not every clone is retained; where verified, under half of the shortfall comes from an unresolved V gene, and the cause of the rest is unknown. That table supplies the V and J calls and clone size; D and trimming were determined from the DNA. In all, the sample holds about 490,000 clones, and 78% of those were seen once. Around 12% of the sample is taken by the ten largest.

Recombination joined TRBV2 with TRBJ2-7; 7 central nucleotides agree with TRBD1. The specimen was PBMCs. This clonotype was sampled from a woman aged 40 to 55 in good health. Some clones in this sample may be carry-over from other donors' samples. The DNA sequence follows: TGTGCCAGCAGCCAGACAGGGACCTACGAGCAGTACTTC. The resulting protein is CASSQTGTYEQYF.